This T cell receptor beta chain was found in a study of blood T cell repertoires in COVID-19. In the source study's methods: Estimates of nucleated cell counts were drawn from the amplification of reference gene primers. Clones were read by immunoSEQ multiplex PCR, and TCRdb kept only the in-frame ones, dropping some. V and J calls plus clone size are reproduced from that table; the DNA served to infer D and trimming. Here the sample spans 150,000 or so clones, under 85% being singletons. Germline V CDR1 and CDR2: MDHEN, SYDVKM. The CDR3 is 15 amino acids. V was pared by 9 bases and J by 4 bases, with 21 bases between.

The sequencing sample was made of peripheral blood. V and J are TRBV28 and TRBJ1-2, with D tentatively TRBD1 (5 bases). This clonotype was obtained from a human donor in a cohort sampled during active COVID-19. The CDR3 is CASRPPGGGTYGYTF. CDR3 nucleotide sequence: TGTGCCAGTAGACCCCCTGGGGGGGGGACCTATGGCTACACCTTC.